The 15 T cell receptor beta chains below come from one sample, sequenced in a study of cytomegalovirus exposure and HLA in healthy donors. The PCR was carried out with 60 Vbeta primers and 13 Jbeta primers. Sequencing used immunoSEQ multiplex PCR; TCRdb keeps in-frame clones, though not all of them. The repertoire holds approximately 170,000 clones, with 70% to 75% as singletons. Source material: PBMCs. The receptors come from a man aged 25 to 40 in good health and CMV-seropositive.

J is TRBJ2-5 and V is TRBV9; perhaps TRBD1 as D (7 bases). Germline CDR1 SGDLS, CDR2 YYNGEE. This CDR3 region has 15 residues. V was trimmed by 4 bases and J by 5 bases, leaving 18 bases between them. The CDR3 protein is CASSSGGGPGETQYF. For the CDR3, the DNA is TGTGCCAGCAGCAGTGGAGGGGGCCCCGGGGAGACCCAGTACTTC.

The chain recombines TRBV4-2 with TRBJ2-1; tentatively, D is TRBD2 (6 bases). CDR1 is LGHNA and CDR2 is YNFKEQ in the germline V gene. There are 14 residues in the CDR3. Trimming pared 0 bases from V and 8 bases from J, leaving 11 bases between. CDR3 protein: CASSQERGRYEQFF. CDR3 nucleotide sequence: TGTGCCAGCAGCCAAGAGCGGGGTAGGTATGAGCAGTTCTTC.

V and J are TRBV2 and TRBJ1-1; no firm D call. This CDR3 is 15 amino acids long. In germline, CDR1 is SNHLY, CDR2 FYNNEI. Trimming shortened V by 6 bases and J by 2 bases, and 16 bases separated the two germline ends. The CDR3 reads CASRVSHRHNTEAFF. The CDR3, as DNA: TGTGCCAGCAGAGTCTCACACCGACACAACACTGAAGCTTTCTTT.

This clone was found a few times. The rearrangement joins TRBV5-6 to TRBJ2-7; D is possibly TRBD1 (6 bases). V was trimmed by 4 bases and J by 3 bases, leaving 8 bases between them. The CDR3 sequence is 12 residues long. Germline lookup yields CDR1 SGHDT and CDR2 YYEEEE. The chain's CDR3 is CASSVQGYEQYF. CDR3 DNA sequence: TGTGCCAGCAGCGTACAGGGCTACGAGCAGTACTTC.

The chain combines TRBV6-5 with TRBJ1-1; 7 nucleotides match TRBD1. Germline CDR1 MNHEY, CDR2 SVGAGI. V was clipped by 8 bases and J by 5 bases; unmatched bases: 11. The CDR3 consists of 14 residues. Here the CDR3 reads CASGQDSSPTEAFF. CDR3 nucleotides: TGTGCCAGCGGACAGGACAGTTCCCCAACTGAAGCTTTCTTT.

The chain joins TRBV29-1 to TRBJ2-3, with 7 bases lining up with TRBD2. The CDR3 covers 14 residues. The junction had 6 bases not matched to a gene; V was cut back by 4 bases and J by 2 bases. CDR1 is SQVTM and CDR2 is ANQGSEA in the germline V gene. The CDR3 nucleotides read TGCAGCGTTGGAAATAGCGGGTACACAGATACGCAGTATTTT. It codes for CSVGNSGYTDTQYF.

V usage is TRBV4-1 and J usage is TRBJ2-2, with 7 nucleotides matching TRBD1. Germline CDR1 is MGHRA and CDR2 is YSYEKL. Trimming cost V 4 bases and J 4 bases; bases outside gene matches: 3. CDR3 length: 14 amino acids. DNA for the CDR3: TGCGCCAGCAGCCTGAACAGGGGCACCGGGGAGCTGTTTTTT. Protein: CASSLNRGTGELFF.

CDR3 protein: CASSFSDGGNQPQHF. CDR3 coding DNA: TGTGCCAGCAGTTTCTCGGACGGAGGGAATCAGCCCCAGCATTTT. J is TRBJ1-5 and V is TRBV28; D remains unclear. V was pared by 3 bases and J by 4 bases, with 13 bases between. The CDR3 runs to 15 residues. CDR1 and CDR2 from the germline V gene are MDHEN and SYDVKM.

The chain combines TRBV5-1 with TRBJ2-3; TRBD2 is a possible D gene (6 bases). CDR3 length: 16 amino acids. The germline V and J ends were trimmed by 0 bases and 0 bases, with 11 bases remaining between them. Looked up from germline, CDR1 is SGHRS and CDR2 is YFSETQ. In nucleotides, the CDR3 is TGCGCCAGCAGCTTGGCCCAAGGGACTAGCACAGATACGCAGTATTTT. This translates into CASSLAQGTSTDTQYF.

V usage is TRBV6-1 and J usage is TRBJ2-3, with 8 bases aligning to TRBD2. The CDR3 spans 11 residues. The V segment lost 8 bases and the J segment 9 bases; nucleotides outside the gene matches: 4. Germline-derived CDR1 and CDR2 are MNHNS and SASEGT. CDR3: CASGRTSTQYF. In nucleotides, the CDR3 is TGTGCCAGCGGTCGGACTAGCACGCAGTATTTT.

CDR3: CASRPDTSHEQYF. CDR3 sequence (DNA): TGTGCCAGCAGACCCGACACGTCCCACGAGCAGTACTTC. V usage is TRBV7-2 and J usage is TRBJ2-7, with D unresolved. The germline gives CDR1 SGHTA, CDR2 FQGNSA. This CDR3 comprises 13 residues. The V and J ends lost 6 bases and 5 bases respectively, with 14 bases between them.

The rearrangement links TRBV9 to TRBJ1-2, with TRBD1 identical over 9 bases. This CDR3 is built from 13 residues. Germline-derived CDR1 and CDR2 are SGDLS and YYNGEE. Unmatched junction bases numbered 2, after V lost 0 bases and J lost 8 bases. This chain's CDR3 is CASSVGDRAGYTF. CDR3 nucleotide sequence: TGTGCCAGCAGCGTAGGGGACAGGGCCGGCTACACCTTC.

This clone was seen more than once but under ten times. This rearrangement joins TRBV9 to TRBJ2-5; possibly TRBD2 for D (6 bases). Trimming shortened V by 4 bases and J by 5 bases, and 21 bases separated the two germline ends. Per germline, CDR1 SGDLS and CDR2 YYNGEE. The length of the CDR3 is 16 residues. The CDR3 DNA is TGTGCCAGCAGCCCCTCCCACGGGAGTTGGGGGGAGACCCAGTACTTC. Residues: CASSPSHGSWGETQYF.

The J gene is TRBJ1-5, the V gene TRBV25-1, with a tentative D call TRBD1 (6 bases). Germline CDR1 is MGHDK and CDR2 is SYGVNS. The CDR3 sequence is 15 residues long. V was pared by 2 bases and J by 7 bases, with 15 bases between. The CDR3 region has the DNA TGTGCCAGCAGTGAAGCTAGCAGGGGAAACCAGCCCCAGCATTTT. This translates into CASSEASRGNQPQHF.

The rearrangement links TRBV5-1 to TRBJ2-5; the match to TRBD1 covers 10 bases. The CDR3 has 19 amino acids. Germline V gene data show CDR1 as SGHRS and CDR2 as YFSETQ. J lost 5 bases, V lost 4 bases, and 20 bases had no gene match. The CDR3, as DNA: TGCGCCAGCAGCCCCCTAGCCGACAGGGGGCGACCGGGAAGGGAGACCCAGTACTTC. Translating it yields CASSPLADRGRPGRETQYF.